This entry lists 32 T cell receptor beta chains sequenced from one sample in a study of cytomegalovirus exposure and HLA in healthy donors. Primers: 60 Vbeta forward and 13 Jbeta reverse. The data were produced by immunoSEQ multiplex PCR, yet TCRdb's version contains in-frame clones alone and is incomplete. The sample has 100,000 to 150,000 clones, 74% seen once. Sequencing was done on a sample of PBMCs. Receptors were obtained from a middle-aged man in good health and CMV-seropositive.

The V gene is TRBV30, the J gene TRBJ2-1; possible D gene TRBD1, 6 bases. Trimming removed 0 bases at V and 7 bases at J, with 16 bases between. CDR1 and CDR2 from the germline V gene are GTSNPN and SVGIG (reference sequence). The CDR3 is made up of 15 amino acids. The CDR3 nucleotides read TGTGCCTGGAGTGTAAAGGGCAGGGGAAGGAATGAGCAGTTCTTC. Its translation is CAWSVKGRGRNEQFF.

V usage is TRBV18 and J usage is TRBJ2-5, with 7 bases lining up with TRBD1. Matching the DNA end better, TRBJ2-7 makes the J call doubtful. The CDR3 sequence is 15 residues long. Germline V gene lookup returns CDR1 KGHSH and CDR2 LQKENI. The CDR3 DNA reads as TGTGCCAGCTCACCCCCGGACAGGTGGGCCTACGAGCAGTACTTC. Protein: CASSPPDRWAYEQYF.

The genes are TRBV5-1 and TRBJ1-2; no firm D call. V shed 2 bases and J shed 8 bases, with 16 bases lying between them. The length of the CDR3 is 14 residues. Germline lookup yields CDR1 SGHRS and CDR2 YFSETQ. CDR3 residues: CASSLREESGGYTF. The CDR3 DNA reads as TGCGCCAGCAGCTTAAGAGAGGAATCTGGAGGCTACACCTTC.

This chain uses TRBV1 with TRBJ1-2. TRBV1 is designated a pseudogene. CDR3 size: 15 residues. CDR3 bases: TGCACCAGCAGCCAAGCACTGCTGTTTTACTATGGCTACACCTTC. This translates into CTSSQALLFYYGYTF.

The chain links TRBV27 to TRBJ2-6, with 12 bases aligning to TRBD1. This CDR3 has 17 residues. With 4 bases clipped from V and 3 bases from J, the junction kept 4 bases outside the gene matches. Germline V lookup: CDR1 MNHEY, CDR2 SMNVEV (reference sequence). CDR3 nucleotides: TGTGCCAGCAGTTCGGGACAGGGGGCGTTTGGGGCCAACGTCCTGACTTTC. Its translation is CASSSGQGAFGANVLTF.

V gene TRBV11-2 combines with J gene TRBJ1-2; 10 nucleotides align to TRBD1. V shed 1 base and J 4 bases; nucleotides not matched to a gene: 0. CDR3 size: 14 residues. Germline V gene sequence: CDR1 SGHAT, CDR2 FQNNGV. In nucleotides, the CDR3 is TGTGCCAGCAGCTTAGGGACAGGGGGCTATGGCTACACCTTC. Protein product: CASSLGTGGYGYTF.

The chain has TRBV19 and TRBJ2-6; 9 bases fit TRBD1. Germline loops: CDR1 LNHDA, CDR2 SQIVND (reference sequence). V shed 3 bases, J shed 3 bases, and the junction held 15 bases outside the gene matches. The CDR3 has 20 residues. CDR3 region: CASSIEAGQGIWDGANVLTF. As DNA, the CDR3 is TGTGCCAGTAGTATTGAAGCGGGACAGGGAATCTGGGATGGGGCCAACGTCCTGACTTTC.

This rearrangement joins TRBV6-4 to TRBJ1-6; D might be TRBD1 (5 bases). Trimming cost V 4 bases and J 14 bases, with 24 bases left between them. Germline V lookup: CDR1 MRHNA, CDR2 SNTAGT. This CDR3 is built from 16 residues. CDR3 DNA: TGTGCCAGCAGTGCCCGGGGGGACCCCCCTCCCAAGGCCCTCCACTTT. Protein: CASSARGDPPPKALHF.

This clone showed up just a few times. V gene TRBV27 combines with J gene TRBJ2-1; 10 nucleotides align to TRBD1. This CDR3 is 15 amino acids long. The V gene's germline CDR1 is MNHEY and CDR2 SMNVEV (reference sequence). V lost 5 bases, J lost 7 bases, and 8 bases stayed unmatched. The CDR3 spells CASSVPGQGKNEQFF. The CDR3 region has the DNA TGTGCCAGCAGTGTCCCGGGACAGGGGAAAAATGAGCAGTTCTTC.

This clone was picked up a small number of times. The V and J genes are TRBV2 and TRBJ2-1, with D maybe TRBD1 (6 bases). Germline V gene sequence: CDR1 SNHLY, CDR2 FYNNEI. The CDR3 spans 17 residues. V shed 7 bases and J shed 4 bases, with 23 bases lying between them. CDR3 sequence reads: CASTVDSYRSTYNEQFF. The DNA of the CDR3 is TGTGCCAGCACGGTGGACAGCTATCGTTCTACATACAATGAGCAGTTCTTC.

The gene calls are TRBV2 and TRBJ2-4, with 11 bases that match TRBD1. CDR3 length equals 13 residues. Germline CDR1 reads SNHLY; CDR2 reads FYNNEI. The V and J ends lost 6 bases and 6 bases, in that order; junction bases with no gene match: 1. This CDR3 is CASRGTGGNIQYF. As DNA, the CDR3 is TGTGCCAGCAGGGGGACAGGGGGAAACATTCAGTACTTC.

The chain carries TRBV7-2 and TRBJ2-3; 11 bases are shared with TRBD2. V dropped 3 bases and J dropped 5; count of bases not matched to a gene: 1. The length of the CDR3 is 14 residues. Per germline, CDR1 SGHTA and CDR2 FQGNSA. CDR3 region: CASSFGTSGDTQYF. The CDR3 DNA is TGTGCCAGCAGCTTCGGGACTAGCGGAGATACGCAGTATTTT.

The CDR3 nucleotides are TGCGCCAGCAGCCTGGAGGGGGGGGCCGGAGAGACCCAGTACTTC. Protein product: CASSLEGGAGETQYF. This rearrangement joins TRBV5-1 to TRBJ2-5; possibly TRBD2 for D (7 bases). Germline loops: CDR1 SGHRS, CDR2 YFSETQ. The CDR3 runs to 15 residues. V lost 4 bases and J 4 bases, leaving 17 bases between the germline ends.

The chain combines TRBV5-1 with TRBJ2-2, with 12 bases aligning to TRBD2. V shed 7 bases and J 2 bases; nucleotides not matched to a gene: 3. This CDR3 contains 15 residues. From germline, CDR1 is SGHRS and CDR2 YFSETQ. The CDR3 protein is CASSGLAGNTGELFF. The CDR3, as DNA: TGCGCCAGCTCCGGACTAGCGGGAAACACCGGGGAGCTGTTTTTT.

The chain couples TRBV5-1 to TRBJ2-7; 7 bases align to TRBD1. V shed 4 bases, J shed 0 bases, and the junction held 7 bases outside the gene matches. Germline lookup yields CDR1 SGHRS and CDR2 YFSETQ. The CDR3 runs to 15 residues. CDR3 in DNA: TGCGCCAGCAGCCGTCGGACAGGAACCTCCTACGAGCAGTACTTC. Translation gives CASSRRTGTSYEQYF.

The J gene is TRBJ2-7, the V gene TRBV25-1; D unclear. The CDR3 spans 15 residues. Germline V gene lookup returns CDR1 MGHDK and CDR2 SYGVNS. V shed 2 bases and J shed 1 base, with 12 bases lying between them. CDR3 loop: CASSEISGLSYEQYF. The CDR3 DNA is TGTGCCAGCAGTGAAATCTCAGGTCTGTCCTACGAGCAGTACTTC.

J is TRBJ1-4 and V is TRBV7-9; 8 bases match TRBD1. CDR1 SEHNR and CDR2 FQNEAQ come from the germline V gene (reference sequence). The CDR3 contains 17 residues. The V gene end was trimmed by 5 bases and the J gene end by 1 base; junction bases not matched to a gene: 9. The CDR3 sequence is CASSQGLGQGTNEKLFF. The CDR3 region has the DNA TGTGCCAGCAGCCAAGGACTCGGACAGGGAACTAATGAAAAACTGTTTTTT.

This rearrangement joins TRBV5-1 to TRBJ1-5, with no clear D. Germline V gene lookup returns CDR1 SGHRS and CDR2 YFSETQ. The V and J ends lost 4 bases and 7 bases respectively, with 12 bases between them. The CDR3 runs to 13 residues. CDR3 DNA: TGCGCCAGCAGCCAGATTGTTGGCCAGCCCCAGCATTTT. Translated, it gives CASSQIVGQPQHF.

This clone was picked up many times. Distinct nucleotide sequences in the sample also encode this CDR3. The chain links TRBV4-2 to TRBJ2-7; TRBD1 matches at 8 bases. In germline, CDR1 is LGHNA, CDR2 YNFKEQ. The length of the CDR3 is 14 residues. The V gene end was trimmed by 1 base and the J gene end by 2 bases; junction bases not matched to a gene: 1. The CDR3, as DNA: TGTGCCAGCAGCCAAGGACAGGGGACCTACGAGCAGTACTTC. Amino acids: CASSQGQGTYEQYF.

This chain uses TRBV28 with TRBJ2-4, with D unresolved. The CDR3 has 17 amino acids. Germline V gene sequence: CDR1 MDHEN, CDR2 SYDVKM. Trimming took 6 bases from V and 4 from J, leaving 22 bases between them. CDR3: CASSLIPGLGTKNIQYF. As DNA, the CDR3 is TGTGCCAGCAGCCTCATTCCGGGTCTAGGTACAAAAAACATTCAGTACTTC. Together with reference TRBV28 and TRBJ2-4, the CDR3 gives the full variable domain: DVKVTQSSRYLVKRTGEKVFLECVQDMDHENMFWYRQDPGLGLRLIYFSYDVKMKEKGDIPEGYSVSREKKERFSLILESASTNQTSMYLCASSLIPGLGTKNIQYFGAGTRLSVL.

This CDR3 is CASSPADSYNEQFF. CDR3 nucleotides: TGCGCCAGCAGCCCCGCTGACAGTTACAATGAGCAGTTCTTC. The chain links TRBV5-1 to TRBJ2-1; the D gene is possibly TRBD1 (5 bases). The CDR3 loop spans 14 amino acids. V dropped 4 bases and J dropped 4 bases, with 12 bases sitting between them. Germline V gives CDR1 SGHRS, CDR2 YFSETQ.

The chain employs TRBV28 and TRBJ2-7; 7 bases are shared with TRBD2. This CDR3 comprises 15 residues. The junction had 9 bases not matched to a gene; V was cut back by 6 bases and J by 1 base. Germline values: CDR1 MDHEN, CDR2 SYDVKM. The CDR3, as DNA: TGTGCCAGCAGGCTGCGGGGGACCCAATCCTACGAGCAGTACTTC. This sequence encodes CASRLRGTQSYEQYF.

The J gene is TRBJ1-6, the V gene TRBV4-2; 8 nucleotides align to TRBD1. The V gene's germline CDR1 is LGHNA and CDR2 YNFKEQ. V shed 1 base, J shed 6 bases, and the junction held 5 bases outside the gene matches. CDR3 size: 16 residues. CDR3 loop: CASSQGGQGRNSPLHF. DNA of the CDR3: TGTGCCAGCAGCCAAGGAGGACAGGGTCGTAATTCACCCCTCCACTTT.

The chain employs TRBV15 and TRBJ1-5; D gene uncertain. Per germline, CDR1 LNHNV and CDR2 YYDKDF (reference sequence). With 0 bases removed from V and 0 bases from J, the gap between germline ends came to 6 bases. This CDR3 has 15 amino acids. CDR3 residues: CATSRDHNSNQPQHF. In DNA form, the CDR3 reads TGTGCCACCAGCAGAGATCACAATAGCAATCAGCCCCAGCATTTT. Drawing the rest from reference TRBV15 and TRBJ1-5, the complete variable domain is DAMVIQNPRYQVTQFGKPVTLSCSQTLNHNVMYWYQQKSSQAPKLLFHYYDKDFNNEADTPDNFQSRRPNTSFCFLDIRSPGLGDTAMYLCATSRDHNSNQPQHFGDGTRLSIL.

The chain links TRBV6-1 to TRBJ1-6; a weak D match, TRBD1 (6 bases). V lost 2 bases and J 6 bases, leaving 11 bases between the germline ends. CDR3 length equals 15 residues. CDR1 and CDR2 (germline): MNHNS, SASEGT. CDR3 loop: CASSEWLQGNSPLHF. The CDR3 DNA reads TGTGCCAGCAGTGAATGGTTACAGGGTAATTCACCCCTCCACTTT.

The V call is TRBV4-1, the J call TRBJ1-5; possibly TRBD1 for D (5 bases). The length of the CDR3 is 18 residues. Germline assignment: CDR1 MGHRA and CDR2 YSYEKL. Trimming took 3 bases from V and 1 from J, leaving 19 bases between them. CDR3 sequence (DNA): TGCGCCAGCAGCCAGGTCCTGGGGCACGAGCAAAGCAATCAGCCCCAGCATTTT. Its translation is CASSQVLGHEQSNQPQHF.

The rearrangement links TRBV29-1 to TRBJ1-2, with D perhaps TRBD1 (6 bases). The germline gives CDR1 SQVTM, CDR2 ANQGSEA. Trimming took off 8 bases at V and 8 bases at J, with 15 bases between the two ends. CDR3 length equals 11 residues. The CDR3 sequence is CSHSGGTGYTF. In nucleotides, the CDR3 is TGCAGCCACAGTGGGGGCACGGGCTACACCTTC.

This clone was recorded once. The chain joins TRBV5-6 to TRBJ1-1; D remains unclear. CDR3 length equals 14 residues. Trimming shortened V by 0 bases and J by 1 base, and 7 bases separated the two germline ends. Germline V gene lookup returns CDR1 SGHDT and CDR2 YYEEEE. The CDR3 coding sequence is TGTGCCAGCAGCTTGGGGCTAGGGAACACTGAAGCTTTCTTT. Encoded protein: CASSLGLGNTEAFF.

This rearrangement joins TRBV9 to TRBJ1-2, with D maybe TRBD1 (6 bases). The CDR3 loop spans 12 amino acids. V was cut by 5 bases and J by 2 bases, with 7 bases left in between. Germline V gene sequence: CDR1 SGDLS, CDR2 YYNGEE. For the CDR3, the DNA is TGTGCCAGCAGAACAGGGAACTATGGCTACACCTTC. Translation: CASRTGNYGYTF.

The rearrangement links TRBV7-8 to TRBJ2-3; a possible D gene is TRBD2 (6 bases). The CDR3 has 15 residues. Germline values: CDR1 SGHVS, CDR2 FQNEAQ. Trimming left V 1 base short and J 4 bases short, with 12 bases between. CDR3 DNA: TGTGCCAGCAGCTTAGAGGAGGGATGGGCAGATACGCAGTATTTT. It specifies CASSLEEGWADTQYF.

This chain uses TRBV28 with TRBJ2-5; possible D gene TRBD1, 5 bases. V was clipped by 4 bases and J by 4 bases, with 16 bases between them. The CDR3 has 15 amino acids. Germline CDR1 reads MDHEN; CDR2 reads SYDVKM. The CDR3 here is CASSSIHRTIETQYF. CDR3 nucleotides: TGTGCCAGCAGTTCCATACACCGGACAATAGAGACCCAGTACTTC.

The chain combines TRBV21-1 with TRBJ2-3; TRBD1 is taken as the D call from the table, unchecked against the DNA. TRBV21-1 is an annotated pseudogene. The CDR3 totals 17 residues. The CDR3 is CASSKVYNPSHTDTQYF. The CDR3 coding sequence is TGTGCCAGCAGCAAAGTTTACAACCCCTCTCACACAGATACGCAGTATTTT.